Sequencing of this TCR beta chain was carried out in a study of T-cell memory formation after mild COVID-19. Trimming shortened V by 5 bases and J by 3 bases, and 13 bases separated the two germline ends. Germline V gene sequence: CDR1 LNHNV, CDR2 YYDKDF (reference sequence). The CDR3 has 14 amino acids. TCRdb itself ran the 5' RACE reads through MiXCR, one entry per CDR3 protein. The table lists under 450,000 distinct CDR3 sequences, approximately 22% of them singletons. The rearrangement joins TRBV15 to TRBJ2-5; the D gene is possibly TRBD1 (6 bases). The sequenced material came from PBMCs or a T cell subset sorted from them (not recorded which). The sequence derives from a man younger than 35 who had mild COVID-19 (a few samples of this study predate the infection). Cell type and time point are not known. This CDR3 reads CATSFSGAEETQYF. DNA for the CDR3: TGTGCCACCAGCTTTTCAGGGGCCGAAGAGACCCAGTACTTC.